This entry is about one T cell receptor beta chain. Data came from immunoSEQ multiplex PCR; TCRdb stores just in-frame clones and leaves some out. The repertoire has fewer than 70,000 clones, about nine tenths of them found once; the top ten carry 7.8%. This entry comes from a study of blood T cell repertoires in COVID-19. The germline CDR1 and CDR2 sequences are LGHDT and YNNKEL (reference sequence). Trimming left V 1 base short and J 2 bases short, with 12 bases between. This CDR3 comprises 15 residues. The sequence was collected from a man aged 45-65 years with active COVID-19. The sequenced material came from peripheral blood. The V and J genes are TRBV3-1 (or the pseudogene TRBV3-2) and TRBJ2-7, with D tentatively TRBD2 (5 bases). The CDR3 is CASSQVGGFPYEQYF. The CDR3 DNA follows: TGTGCCAGCAGCCAAGTCGGCGGGTTCCCCTACGAGCAGTACTTC.